The entry below describes one T cell receptor (beta chain). Its antigen is as yet unknown. One end of the junction does not line up with germline, which may come from a read error. Diagnosis of hyperthyroidism was new in patients aged 18 to 65, and its duration was under 2 months. Diagnostic decisions used clinical symptoms, serum thyroxine and TRAb, thyroid ultrasound and orbital computed tomography. The CDR3 extends over 13 amino acids. Per the germline V gene, CDR1 is KGHDR and CDR2 is SFDVKD. RNA transcripts provided the source from which TCR beta CDR3 regions were amplified. First-round RT-PCR of the TCR CDR3 relied on the HTBI primer set. MiXCR, run by TCRdb on the multiplex PCR reads, gives a single entry per CDR3 protein. The data hold approximately 360,000 distinct CDR3 sequences, with around 25% observed a single time. These data belong to a study of T cells in Graves' hyperthyroidism and ophthalmopathy.

Whole-study findings and limits: The model predicted ophthalmopathy a median approximately 6 months before onset.

This sequence joins TRBV24-1 and TRBJ1-1; D is possibly TRBD1 (5 bases). This TCR came from a man aged 45 to 65 with Graves' hyperthyroidism. Sequencing was performed on blood. The CDR3: CAARKGVNTEAFF. CDR3 nucleotide sequence: TGTGCCGCCAGAAAAGGGGTGAACACTGAAGCTTTCTTT.